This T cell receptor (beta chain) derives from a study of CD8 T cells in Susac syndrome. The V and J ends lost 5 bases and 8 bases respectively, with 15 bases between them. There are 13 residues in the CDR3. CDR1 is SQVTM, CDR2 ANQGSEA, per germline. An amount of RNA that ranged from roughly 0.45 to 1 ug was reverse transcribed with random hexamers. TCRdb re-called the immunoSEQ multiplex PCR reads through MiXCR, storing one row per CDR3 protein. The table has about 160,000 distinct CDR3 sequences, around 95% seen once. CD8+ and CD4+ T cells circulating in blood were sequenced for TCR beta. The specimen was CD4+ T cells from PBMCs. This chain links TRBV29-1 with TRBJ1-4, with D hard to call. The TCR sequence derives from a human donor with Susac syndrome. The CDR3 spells CSVRLNREEKLFF. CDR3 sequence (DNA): TGCAGCGTTAGGCTTAACCGAGAGGAAAAACTGTTTTTT. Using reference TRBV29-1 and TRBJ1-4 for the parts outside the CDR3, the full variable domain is SAVISQKPSRDICQRGTSLTIQCQVDSQVTMMFWYRQQPGQSLTLIATANQGSEATYESGFVIDKFPISRPNLTFSTLTVSNMSPEDSSIYLCSVRLNREEKLFFGSGTQLSVL.